The rows below give T cell receptor beta chains drawn from one sample of a study of cytomegalovirus exposure and HLA in healthy donors. Method: immunoSEQ multiplex PCR; TCRdb's copy keeps in-frame clones and lacks some. The sample includes roughly 250,000 clones, 90% of them seen just once. Source material: PBMCs. Receptors originate from a woman under 30 in good health and CMV-seronegative. CDR3s include the opening cysteine and the closing phenylalanine or tryptophan. A D gene is named only where the DNA matches it firmly.

D gene,J gene,V gene,CDR3 DNA,CDR3 protein
TRBD2,TRBJ2-3,TRBV7-2,TGTGCCAGCGGAAAAACGGGGGGGAGTTCAGATACGCAGTATTTT,CASGKTGGSSDTQYF
NA,TRBJ2-7,TRBV7-2,TGTGCCAGCAGCGCGGGACCTCACTACGAGCAGTACTTC,CASSAGPHYEQYF
NA,TRBJ1-1,TRBV27,TGTGCCAGCAGTGGTCAGGGGCTCACTGAAGCTTTCTTT,CASSGQGLTEAFF
NA,TRBJ2-2,TRBV6-6,TGTGCCACCCGAAAACCCCAGGACAGAAACACCGGGGAGCTGTTTTTT,CATRKPQDRNTGELFF
NA,TRBJ2-5,TRBV10-1,TGCGCCAGCAGTGAGCAACGGGGGGAGACCCAGTACTTC,CASSEQRGETQYF
TRBD1,TRBJ2-1,TRBV5-1,TGCGCCAGCAGCTACCGGGACAGGGGTGGGAATGAGCAGTTCTTC,CASSYRDRGGNEQFF
TRBD2,TRBJ2-3,TRBV7-9,TGTGCCAGCAGCCGTAGCGGGGGGGCCACAGATACGCAGTATTTT,CASSRSGGATDTQYF
TRBD2,TRBJ2-1,TRBV27,TGTGCCAGCAGTTCCGGCTTAGGGCGGGGGGGCTTTGGCGATGAGCAGTTCTTC,CASSSGLGRGGFGDEQFF
TRBD1,TRBJ1-3,TRBV5-6,TGTGCCAGCATCCTCAGGGGGCTATCTGGAAACACCATATATTTT,CASILRGLSGNTIYF
TRBD1,TRBJ2-3,TRBV7-2,TGTGCCAGCAGCTTCGACAGGGGGGCAGATACGCAGTATTTT,CASSFDRGADTQYF
NA,TRBJ2-3,TRBV5-1,TGCGCCAGCAGCAAGAGCAACAGAATCACAGATACGCAGTATTTT,CASSKSNRITDTQYF
TRBD1,TRBJ1-2,TRBV4-1,TGCGCCAGCAGCCAAGCGGGGACAGGGGATTATGGCTACACCTTC,CASSQAGTGDYGYTF